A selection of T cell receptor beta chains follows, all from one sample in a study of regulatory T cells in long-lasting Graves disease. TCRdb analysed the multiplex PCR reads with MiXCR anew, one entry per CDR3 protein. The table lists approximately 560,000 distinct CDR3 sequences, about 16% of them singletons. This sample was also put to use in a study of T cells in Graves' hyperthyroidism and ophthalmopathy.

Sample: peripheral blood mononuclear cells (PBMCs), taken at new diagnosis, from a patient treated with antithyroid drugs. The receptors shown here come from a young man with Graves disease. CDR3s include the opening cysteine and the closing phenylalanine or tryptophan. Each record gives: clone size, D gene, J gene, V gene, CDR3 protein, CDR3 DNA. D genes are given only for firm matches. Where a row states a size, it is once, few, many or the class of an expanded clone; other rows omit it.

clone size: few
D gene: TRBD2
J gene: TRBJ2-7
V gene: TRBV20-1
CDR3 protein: CSAPSTSGRAWEQYF
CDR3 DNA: TGCAGTGCTCCATCAACTAGCGGGAGGGCCTGGGAGCAGTACTTC

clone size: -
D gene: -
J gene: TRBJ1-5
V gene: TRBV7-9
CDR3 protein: CASSRVGDNQPQHF
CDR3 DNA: TGTGCCAGCAGCAGGGTGGGGGATAATCAGCCCCAGCATTTT

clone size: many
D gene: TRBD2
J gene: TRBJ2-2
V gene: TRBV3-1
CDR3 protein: CASSQVFAGGGTGELFF
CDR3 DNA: TGTGCCAGCAGCCAGGTATTTGCGGGAGGTGGCACCGGGGAGCTGTTTTTT

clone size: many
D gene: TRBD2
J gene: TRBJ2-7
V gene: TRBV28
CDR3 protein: CASSLYSRTSGSYEQYF
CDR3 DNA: TGTGCCAGCAGTTTATATTCCAGGACTAGCGGCTCCTACGAGCAGTACTTC

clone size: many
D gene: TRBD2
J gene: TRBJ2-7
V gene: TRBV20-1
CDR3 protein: CSAETSGGPYEQYF
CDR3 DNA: TGCAGTGCTGAGACTAGCGGGGGACCCTACGAGCAGTACTTC

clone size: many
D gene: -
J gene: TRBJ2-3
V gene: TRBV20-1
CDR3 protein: CSAPPGLNTDTQYF
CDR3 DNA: TGCAGTGCTCCGCCCGGATTGAACACAGATACGCAGTATTTT

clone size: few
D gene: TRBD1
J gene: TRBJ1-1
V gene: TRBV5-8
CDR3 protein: CASSLNRGPRNTEAFF
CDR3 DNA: TGTGCCAGCAGCTTGAACAGGGGGCCTCGGAACACTGAAGCTTTCTTT

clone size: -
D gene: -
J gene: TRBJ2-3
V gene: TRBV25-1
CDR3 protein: CASSDPRTARWQYF
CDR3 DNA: TGTGCCAGCAGTGATCCCCGTACAGCAAGATGGCAGTATTTT

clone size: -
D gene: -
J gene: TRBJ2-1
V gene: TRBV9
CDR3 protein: CASSVTGGYNEQFF
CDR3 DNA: TGTGCCAGCAGCGTTACTGGCGGATACAATGAGCAGTTCTTC

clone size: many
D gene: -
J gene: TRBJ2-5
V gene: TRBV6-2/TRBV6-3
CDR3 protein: CASSYLGPQETQYF
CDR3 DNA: TGTGCCAGCAGTTACCTGGGGCCTCAAGAGACCCAGTACTTC

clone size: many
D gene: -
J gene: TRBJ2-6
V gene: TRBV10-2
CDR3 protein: CASSERQASGANVLTF
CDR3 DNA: TGCGCCAGCAGTGAGCGACAGGCCTCTGGGGCCAACGTCCTGACTTTC

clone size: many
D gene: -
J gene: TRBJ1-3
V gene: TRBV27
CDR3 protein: CASSLAGSSGNTIYF
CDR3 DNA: TGTGCCAGCAGCTTAGCCGGCAGCTCTGGAAACACCATATATTTT

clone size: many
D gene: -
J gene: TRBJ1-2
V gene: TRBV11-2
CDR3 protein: CASSFPGPQGYTF
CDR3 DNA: TGTGCCAGCAGCTTTCCCGGGCCGCAAGGCTACACCTTC

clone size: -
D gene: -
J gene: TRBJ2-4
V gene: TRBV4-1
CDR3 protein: CASSQVAALAKNIQYF
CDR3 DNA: TGCGCCAGCAGCCAAGTAGCGGCCCTAGCCAAAAACATTCAGTACTTC

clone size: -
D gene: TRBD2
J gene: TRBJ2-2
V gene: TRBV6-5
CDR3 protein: CASSYSRRTSGRAPNTGELFF
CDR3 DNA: TGTGCCAGCAGTTACTCCCGGCGGACTAGCGGGAGGGCCCCGAACACCGGGGAGCTGTTTTTT

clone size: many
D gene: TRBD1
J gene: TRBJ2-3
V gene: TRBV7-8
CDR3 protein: CASSSDRGRTDTQYF
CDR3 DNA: TGTGCCAGCAGCTCGGACAGGGGCCGAACAGATACGCAGTATTTT

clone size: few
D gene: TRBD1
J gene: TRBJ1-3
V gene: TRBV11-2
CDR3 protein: CASSLVGQGGRNTIYF
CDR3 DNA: TGTGCCAGCAGCTTAGTGGGACAGGGTGGAAGAAACACCATATATTTT

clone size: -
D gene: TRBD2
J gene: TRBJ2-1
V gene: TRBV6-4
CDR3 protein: CASSTGTSGRTEQFF
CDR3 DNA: TGTGCCAGCAGTACCGGGACTAGCGGGAGGACTGAGCAGTTCTTC

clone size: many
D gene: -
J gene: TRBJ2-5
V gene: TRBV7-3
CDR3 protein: CASSSGQGETQYF
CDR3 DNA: TGTGCCAGCAGCTCCGGACAAGGGGAGACCCAGTACTTC

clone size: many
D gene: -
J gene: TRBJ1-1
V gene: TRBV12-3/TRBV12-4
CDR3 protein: CASSRHTIMNTEAFF
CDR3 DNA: TGTGCCAGCAGTCGACATACCATCATGAACACTGAAGCTTTCTTT

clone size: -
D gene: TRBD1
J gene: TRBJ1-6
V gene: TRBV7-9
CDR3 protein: CASSKGDSYSPLHF
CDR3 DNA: TGTGCCAGCAGCAAAGGGGACAGTTATTCACCCCTCCACTTT

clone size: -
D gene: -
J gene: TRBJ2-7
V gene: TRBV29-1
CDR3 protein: CSVARSDEQYF
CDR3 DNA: TGCAGCGTTGCCCGATCCGACGAGCAGTACTTC

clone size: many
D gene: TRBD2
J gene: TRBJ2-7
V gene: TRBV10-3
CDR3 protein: CAISTGTSGPLGEQYF
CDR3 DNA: TGTGCCATCAGTACCGGGACTAGCGGTCCTCTCGGCGAGCAGTACTTC

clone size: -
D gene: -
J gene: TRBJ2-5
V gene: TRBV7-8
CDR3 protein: CASSFGYRETQYF
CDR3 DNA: TGTGCCAGCAGCTTCGGGTATAGGGAGACCCAGTACTTC

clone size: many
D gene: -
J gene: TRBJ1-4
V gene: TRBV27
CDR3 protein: CASSLLATNEKLFF
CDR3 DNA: TGTGCCAGCAGTTTGTTAGCAACTAATGAAAAACTGTTTTTT

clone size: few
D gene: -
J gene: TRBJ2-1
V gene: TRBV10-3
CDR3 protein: CAIRGITYNEQFF
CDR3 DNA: TGTGCCATCAGGGGAATTACTTACAATGAGCAGTTCTTC